The 32 T cell receptor beta chains below all came from one sample that was sequenced in a study of regulatory T cells in long-lasting Graves disease. Indicated time point: persistent/refractory GD, antithyroid drugs over 5 years with positive TRAb. PBMC-extracted RNA yielded the TCR library. Library construction for TCR beta used iRepertoire HTBI primers and Arm-PCR of CDR3 regions. In TCRdb, the multiplex PCR reads were re-called with MiXCR into one record per CDR3 protein. The data contain roughly 430,000 distinct CDR3 sequences, around 20% of them seen just once; the ten biggest clones take up more than 13%. The material sequenced was peripheral blood mononuclear cells (PBMCs), taken when the disease was refractory, from a patient treated with antithyroid drugs. The source of these receptors is a female donor with Graves disease.

This clonotype was found many times. The rearrangement joins TRBV20-1 to TRBJ1-2; D is uncertain. Germline V gene lookup returns CDR1 DFQATT and CDR2 SNEGSKA (reference sequence). V lost 5 bases, J lost 4 bases, and 14 bases lay in between. The CDR3 length is 13 residues. The CDR3 spells CSAPRTASYGYTF. Here the CDR3 DNA reads TGCAGTGCTCCTCGGACTGCCTCCTATGGCTACACCTTC.

The genes are TRBV19 and TRBJ1-1; D call uncertain. Per germline, CDR1 LNHDA and CDR2 SQIVND (reference sequence). V lost 4 bases and J 7 bases, leaving 10 bases between the germline ends. The CDR3 has 12 amino acids. The DNA for the CDR3 is TGTGCCAGTAGTACTATAGGGAGTGAAGCTTTCTTT. It is translated as CASSTIGSEAFF.

In this sample, this clonotype turned up many times. V gene TRBV6-2 or TRBV6-3 combines with J gene TRBJ2-7; 8 nucleotides match TRBD2. Germline-derived CDR1 and CDR2 are MNHEY and SVGEGT. The V gene end was trimmed by 0 bases and the J gene end by 1 base; junction bases not matched to a gene: 2. The CDR3 has 15 residues. The CDR3, as DNA: TGTGCCAGCAGTTACTCCCGGGAGGGGTCCTACGAGCAGTACTTC. It encodes CASSYSREGSYEQYF.

The table lists this clonotype with many counts. The V call is TRBV2, the J call TRBJ2-5; 9 nucleotides align to TRBD1. The CDR3 covers 15 residues. Germline lookup yields CDR1 SNHLY and CDR2 FYNNEI. V shed 3 bases and J 5 bases; nucleotides not matched to a gene: 7. The CDR3, as DNA: TGTGCCAGCAGTGAGGGACAGGGTTCGGTCGAGACCCAGTACTTC. This encodes CASSEGQGSVETQYF.

The chain employs TRBV19 and TRBJ1-5; 9 bases fit TRBD1. The CDR3 sequence is 16 residues long. Looked up from germline, CDR1 is LNHDA and CDR2 is SQIVND (reference sequence). V gave up 2 bases and J gave up 7 bases; unmatched junction bases: 9. CDR3 sequence reads: CASSIRPRTGEQPQHF. CDR3 nucleotide sequence: TGTGCCAGTAGTATACGACCTCGGACAGGGGAACAGCCCCAGCATTTT.

There are many counts of this clonotype. The V gene is TRBV28, the J gene TRBJ1-1; unclear D gene. The germline CDR1 and CDR2 sequences are MDHEN and SYDVKM. CDR3 size: 13 residues. Trimming removed 4 bases at V and 0 bases at J, with 6 bases between. The CDR3 coding sequence is TGTGCCAGCAGTTCCCCGGTGAACACTGAAGCTTTCTTT. Translation: CASSSPVNTEAFF.

This clonotype was recorded many times. V usage is TRBV7-9 and J usage is TRBJ2-5; TRBD2 might be the D (6 bases). There are 15 residues in the CDR3. Trimming took off 2 bases at V and 4 bases at J, with 14 bases between the two ends. Germline CDR1 is SEHNR and CDR2 is FQNEAQ (reference sequence). The CDR3 sequence: CASSLRREFLETQYF. The CDR3 bases are TGTGCCAGCAGCTTAAGACGGGAGTTTTTAGAGACCCAGTACTTC.

On this clonotype: A much larger clone lies a single base off, so this may be a read error. The chain employs TRBV11-2 and TRBJ2-5; D is perhaps TRBD2 (5 bases). CDR3 length: 13 residues. The V end was cut by 5 bases, the J end by 3 bases, with 10 bases between. CDR1 is SGHAT and CDR2 is FQNNGV in the germline V gene. CDR3 loop: CASSETTEETQYF. The CDR3 DNA is TGTGCCAGCAGCGAGACTACTGAAGAGACCCAGTACTTC. Using reference TRBV11-2 and TRBJ2-5 for the parts outside the CDR3, the full variable domain is EAGVAQSPRYKIIEKRQSVAFWCNPISGHATLYWYQQILGQGPKLLIQFQNNGVVDDSQLPKDRFSAERLKGVDSTLKIQPAKLEDSAVYLCASSETTEETQYFGPGTRLLVL.

This clonotype was detected many times. CDR3 nucleotide sequence: TGTGCCAGCAGTGGGAATCCGGGATTGGGCTTAACTGAAGCTTTCTTT. Protein product: CASSGNPGLGLTEAFF. V gene TRBV28 combines with J gene TRBJ1-1, with D hard to call. V was shortened by 5 bases and J by 5 bases, with 21 bases between the two germline ends. Germline V gives CDR1 MDHEN, CDR2 SYDVKM. The CDR3 is 16 residues long. Variable domain in full (rest from reference TRBV28 and TRBJ1-1): DVKVTQSSRYLVKRTGEKVFLECVQDMDHENMFWYRQDPGLGLRLIYFSYDVKMKEKGDIPEGYSVSREKKERFSLILESASTNQTSMYLCASSGNPGLGLTEAFFGQGTRLTVV.

This clonotype has just one count. The chain links TRBV12-3 or TRBV12-4 to TRBJ1-3, with a weak D call TRBD1 (6 bases). V was trimmed by 7 bases and J by 0 bases, leaving 13 bases between them. The CDR3 extends over 15 amino acids. CDR3 residues: CASKVQGLSGNTIYF. In DNA form, the CDR3 reads TGTGCCAGCAAAGTACAGGGCCTCTCTGGAAACACCATATATTTT.

For this clonotype: This clone may be a read error of a much larger clone one base away. The genes are TRBV20-1 and TRBJ1-1, with 7 bases fitting TRBD1. Looked up from germline, CDR1 is DFQATT and CDR2 is SNEGSKA (reference sequence). V was pared by 3 bases and J by 5 bases, with 12 bases of the junction left unmatched. There are 15 residues in the CDR3. CDR3 bases: TGCAGTGCTAGGAGTCCGACAGGGAAGGGGACTGAAGCTTTCTTT. Translating gives CSARSPTGKGTEAFF.

The sample holds a few counts of this clonotype. Likely a read error: the CDR3 ends without its conserved phenylalanine or tryptophan. The genes are TRBV2 and TRBJ1-4, with D possibly TRBD1 on 6 matching bases. V lost 6 bases and J lost 4, with 6 bases in between. Germline V CDR1 and CDR2: SNHLY, FYNNEI. The CDR3 length is 12 residues. Here the CDR3 DNA reads TGTGCCAGCAGAGGGGGTAATGAAAAACTGTTTGTT. Translating it yields CASRGGNEKLFV.

This clonotype was found a few times. This sequence joins TRBV28 and TRBJ2-3; 12 bases fit TRBD1. V lost 4 bases and J lost 4; bases outside the gene matches: 6. The CDR3 totals 16 residues. The germline V gene encodes CDR1 MDHEN and CDR2 SYDVKM. This CDR3 is CASSSLRDRGPDTQYF. Here the CDR3 DNA reads TGTGCCAGCAGTTCGCTCCGGGACAGGGGGCCAGATACGCAGTATTTT.

This clonotype has just a few counts. The J gene is TRBJ2-2, the V gene TRBV11-3, with 10 bases fitting TRBD2. Germline lookup yields CDR1 SGHNT and CDR2 YENEEA. The CDR3 extends over 15 amino acids. J was trimmed by 5 bases and V by 4 bases; bases with no gene match: 4. The CDR3, as DNA: TGTGCCAGCAGCTCTAGCGGGAGTAAAACCGGGGAGCTGTTTTTT. It translates to CASSSSGSKTGELFF.

This clonotype showed up just a few times. The rearrangement uses TRBV20-1 and TRBJ2-7; 9 bases are a match to TRBD1. V dropped 4 bases and J dropped 4; count of bases not matched to a gene: 5. Germline CDR1 and CDR2: DFQATT and SNEGSKA (reference sequence). This CDR3 spans 13 amino acids. CDR3 region: CSAKGTGRYEQYF. As DNA, the CDR3 is TGCAGTGCTAAAGGGACAGGGAGGTACGAGCAGTACTTC.

V is TRBV18 and J is TRBJ1-2; 8 bases fit TRBD1. The CDR3 extends over 16 amino acids. V lost 5 bases, J lost 0 bases, and 8 bases stayed unmatched. The germline CDR1 and CDR2 sequences are KGHSH and LQKENI. The CDR3 loop reads CASSTRDRFTNYGYTF. CDR3 nucleotides: TGTGCCAGCTCAACTCGGGACAGGTTCACTAACTATGGCTACACCTTC.

This rearrangement joins TRBV28 to TRBJ1-5; 11 bases are a match to TRBD1. Germline CDR1 and CDR2: MDHEN and SYDVKM. This CDR3 is 16 amino acids long. V dropped 7 bases and J dropped 3; count of bases not matched to a gene: 8. CDR3 sequence (DNA): TGTGCCAGCACGCCCCGGACAGGGGGCCACAATCAGCCCCAGCATTTT. This gives the protein CASTPRTGGHNQPQHF.

This clonotype was counted ten times or more. The V call is TRBV15, the J call TRBJ1-1; D unclear. The germline V gene has CDR1 LNHNV and CDR2 YYDKDF (reference sequence). V lost 2 bases to trimming and J lost 0 bases, with 10 bases between them. The CDR3 is 15 residues long. The chain's CDR3 is CATSRRLEMNTEAFF. CDR3 sequence (DNA): TGTGCCACCAGCAGAAGATTGGAAATGAACACTGAAGCTTTCTTT.

This clonotype was observed at least ten times. The chain recombines TRBV6-5 with TRBJ2-7, with a tentative D call TRBD1 (6 bases). CDR3 size: 15 residues. Per germline, CDR1 MNHEY and CDR2 SVGAGI. V was clipped by 0 bases and J by 2 bases, with 11 bases between them. The CDR3 region has the DNA TGTGCCAGCAGTTACTCGTCAACAGGGCCCTACGAGCAGTACTTC. The encoded protein is CASSYSSTGPYEQYF.

The sample holds many counts of this clonotype. The chain combines TRBV7-9 with TRBJ2-7; possibly TRBD1 for D (6 bases). The CDR3 is 14 amino acids. Germline V CDR1 and CDR2: SEHNR, FQNEAQ (reference sequence). The germline V and J ends were trimmed by 1 base and 5 bases, with 12 bases remaining between them. The CDR3: CASSLGNRVHEQYF. CDR3 in DNA: TGTGCCAGCAGCTTAGGCAACAGGGTCCACGAGCAGTACTTC.

On this clonotype itself: It is likely a read error, because the conserved phenylalanine at the end of the CDR3 is missing. The rearrangement joins TRBV5-5 to TRBJ2-2; a possible D gene is TRBD1 (6 bases). Germline assignment: CDR1 SGHKS and CDR2 YYEKEE (reference sequence). The V end was cut by 4 bases, the J end by 6 bases, with 28 bases between. This CDR3 spans 19 amino acids. CDR3 DNA: TGTGCCAGCAGCCCGACCACAGGGATTGGGCGAAGGTACGCCGGGGAGCTGTTTTCT. It yields the protein CASSPTTGIGRRYAGELFS.

This clonotype was detected many times. The rearrangement links TRBV28 to TRBJ2-2; D may be TRBD1 or TRBD2 (5 bases each). In germline, CDR1 is MDHEN, CDR2 SYDVKM. V was cut by 6 bases and J by 9 bases, with 20 bases left in between. This CDR3 has 15 residues. CDR3 coding DNA: TGTGCCAGCAGGGCCGGGGCCCTGGGAACCTGGGAGCTGTTTTTT. Protein sequence: CASRAGALGTWELFF.

Many counts were recorded for this clonotype. This sequence joins TRBV2 and TRBJ1-1, with D unresolved. Germline assignment: CDR1 SNHLY and CDR2 FYNNEI. This CDR3 is built from 13 residues. V gave up 10 bases and J gave up 0 bases, with 12 bases separating them. CDR3 nucleotide sequence: TGTGCCATAGGACGGGAAATGAACACTGAAGCTTTCTTT. Its translation: CAIGREMNTEAFF.

In this sample, this clonotype turned up a few times. V is TRBV28 and J is TRBJ2-1; 8 bases are a match to TRBD2. The ends lost 5 bases at V and 6 bases at J; junction bases unmatched: 12. Germline CDR1 is MDHEN and CDR2 is SYDVKM. This CDR3 has 16 residues. The CDR3 region is CASSRLALLNGNEQFF. The CDR3 coding sequence is TGTGCCAGCAGTAGACTAGCGCTCCTGAATGGCAATGAGCAGTTCTTC.

This clonotype appeared many times. The J gene is TRBJ1-4, the V gene TRBV28, with D perhaps TRBD1 (5 bases). V was clipped by 7 bases and J by 0 bases, with 15 bases between them. Germline-derived CDR1 and CDR2 are MDHEN and SYDVKM. The CDR3 spans 16 residues. The CDR3 DNA is TGTGCCAGCACCTCCACCTGGGGGGCAACTAATGAAAAACTGTTTTTT. This gives the protein CASTSTWGATNEKLFF.

J is TRBJ2-7 and V is TRBV19; TRBD1 matches at 7 bases. CDR1 is LNHDA, CDR2 SQIVND, per germline (reference sequence). Trimming cost V 4 bases and J 4 bases; bases outside gene matches: 7. This CDR3 has 14 residues. The CDR3 DNA reads TGTGCCAGTAGTACCGCCGGGACAGCATACGAGCAGTACTTC. This gives the protein CASSTAGTAYEQYF.

This chain links TRBV5-1 with TRBJ2-7, with TRBD2 as a possible D gene (5 bases). Germline CDR1 is SGHRS and CDR2 is YFSETQ. This CDR3 has 15 residues. The V end was cut by 7 bases, the J end by 5 bases, with 22 bases between. The CDR3 loop reads CASGSPIEGMDEQYF. CDR3 sequence (DNA): TGCGCCAGCGGATCCCCTATCGAGGGAATGGACGAGCAGTACTTC.

The gene calls are TRBV9 and TRBJ1-2; 9 bases match TRBD1. The germline V gene has CDR1 SGDLS and CDR2 YYNGEE. Trimming took 5 bases from V and 4 from J; bases not matched to a gene: 12. The CDR3 covers 16 residues. The CDR3 sequence is CASSPFPTGGGYGYTF. The CDR3 nucleotides are TGTGCCAGCAGTCCCTTTCCTACAGGGGGCGGCTATGGCTACACCTTC. Variable domain in full (rest from reference TRBV9 and TRBJ1-2): DSGVTQTPKHLITATGQRVTLRCSPRSGDLSVYWYQQSLDQGLQFLIQYYNGEERAKGNILERFSAQQFPDLHSELNLSSLELGDSALYFCASSPFPTGGGYGYTFGSGTRLTVV.

This clonotype was seen repeatedly, ten times or more. V gene TRBV2 combines with J gene TRBJ1-2; no definite D call. Trimming pared 1 base from V and 4 bases from J, leaving 4 bases between. The germline CDR1 and CDR2 sequences are SNHLY and FYNNEI. This CDR3 spans 12 amino acids. The CDR3 loop is CASSEEGYGYTF. The CDR3 coding sequence is TGTGCCAGCAGTGAAGAGGGCTATGGCTACACCTTC.

The rearrangement links TRBV28 to TRBJ2-7; 13 nucleotides agree with TRBD2. V lost 5 bases, J lost 0 bases, and 16 bases stayed unmatched. The germline CDR1 and CDR2 sequences are MDHEN and SYDVKM. The CDR3 sequence is 20 residues long. The CDR3 DNA reads as TGTGCCAGCAGTCCCGGAGCCGGGACTAGCGGGACTACTAGCTCCTACGAGCAGTACTTC. Protein product: CASSPGAGTSGTTSSYEQYF.

This clonotype was seen more than once but under ten times. It may be a read error: a sequence one base away is much more abundant. V and J are TRBV7-8 and TRBJ1-1; D ambiguous. With 1 base removed from V and 6 bases from J, the gap between germline ends came to 15 bases. This CDR3 is built from 15 residues. Germline V gene lookup returns CDR1 SGHVS and CDR2 FQNEAQ. The CDR3 protein is CASSLGLGLDAEAFF. The CDR3 bases are TGTGCCAGCAGCTTAGGACTGGGATTGGACGCTGAAGCTTTCTTT.

The V and J genes are TRBV11-2 and TRBJ2-5; 8 nucleotides match TRBD1. V shed 5 bases and J 5 bases; nucleotides not matched to a gene: 4. The germline V gene encodes CDR1 SGHAT and CDR2 FQNNGV. The length of the CDR3 is 13 residues. The CDR3 nucleotides read TGTGCCAGCAGCGCTACAGGGGGGGAGACCCAGTACTTC. It yields the protein CASSATGGETQYF.